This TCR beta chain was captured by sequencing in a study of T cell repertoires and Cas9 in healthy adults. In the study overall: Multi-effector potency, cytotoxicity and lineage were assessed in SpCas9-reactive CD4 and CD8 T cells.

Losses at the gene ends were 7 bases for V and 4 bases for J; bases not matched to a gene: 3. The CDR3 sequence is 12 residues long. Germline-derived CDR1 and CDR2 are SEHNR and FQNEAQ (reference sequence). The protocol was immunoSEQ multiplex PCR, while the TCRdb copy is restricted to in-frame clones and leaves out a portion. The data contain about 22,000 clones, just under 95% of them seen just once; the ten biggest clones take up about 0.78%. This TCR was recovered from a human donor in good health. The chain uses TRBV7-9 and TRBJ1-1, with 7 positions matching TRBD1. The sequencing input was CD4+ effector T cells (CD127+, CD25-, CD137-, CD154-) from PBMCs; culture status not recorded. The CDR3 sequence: CASNTGVTEAFF. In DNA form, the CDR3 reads TGTGCCAGCAACACAGGGGTCACTGAAGCTTTCTTT.